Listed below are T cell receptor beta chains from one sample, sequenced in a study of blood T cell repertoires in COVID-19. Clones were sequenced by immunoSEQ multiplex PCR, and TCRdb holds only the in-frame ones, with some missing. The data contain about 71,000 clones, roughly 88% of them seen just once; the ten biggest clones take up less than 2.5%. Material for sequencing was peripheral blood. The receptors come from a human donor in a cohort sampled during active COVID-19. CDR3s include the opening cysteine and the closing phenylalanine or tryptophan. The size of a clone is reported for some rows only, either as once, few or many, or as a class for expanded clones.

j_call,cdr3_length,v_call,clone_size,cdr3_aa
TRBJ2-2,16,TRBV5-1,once,CASSGTPSGSGGELFF
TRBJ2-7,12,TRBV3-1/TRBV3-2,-,CASSQDSYEQYF
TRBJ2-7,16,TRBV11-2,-,CASSPAGQAWDYEQYF
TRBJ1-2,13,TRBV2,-,CASSSGSNYGYTF
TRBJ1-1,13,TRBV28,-,CASTLGQLTVAFF
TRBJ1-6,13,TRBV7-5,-,CARSFNSDSPLHF
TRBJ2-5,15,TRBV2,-,CASSDRGRLQETQYF
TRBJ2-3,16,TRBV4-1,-,CASSQYGAPYTDTQYF
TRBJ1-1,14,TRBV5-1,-,CASSPRGQTSEAFF
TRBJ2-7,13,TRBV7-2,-,CASSSPGRYEQYF
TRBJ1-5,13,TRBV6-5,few,CASSRTGSQPQHF
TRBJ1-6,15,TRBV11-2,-,CASSRTSSYNSPLHF
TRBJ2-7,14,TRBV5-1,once,CASSPRAGEYEQYF
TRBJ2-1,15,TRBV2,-,CASSADRLTNNEQFF
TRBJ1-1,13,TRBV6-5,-,CASTHWESTEAFF
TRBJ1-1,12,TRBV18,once,CASGRMNTEAFF
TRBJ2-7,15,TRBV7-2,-,CASSRWDRVGYEQYF
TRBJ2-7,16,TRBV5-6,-,CASSLVRSLAMDEQYF
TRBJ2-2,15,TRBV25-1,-,CASSGGTGYTGELFF
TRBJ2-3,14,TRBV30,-,CASTPLLSTDTQYF
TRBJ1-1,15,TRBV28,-,CASSLGGGGKTEAFF
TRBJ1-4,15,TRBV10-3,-,CAISRQGSANEKLFF
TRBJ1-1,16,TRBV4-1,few,CASSHQRPTKTTEAFF
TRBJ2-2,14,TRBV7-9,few,CASSLIFVAGELFF
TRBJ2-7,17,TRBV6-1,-,CASSVGLAALSNYEQYF
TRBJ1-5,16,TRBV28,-,CASSPLPTGGGQPQHF
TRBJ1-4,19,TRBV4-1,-,CASSQDQARGGRTNEKLFF
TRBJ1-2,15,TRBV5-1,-,CASSLVAGDLYGYTF
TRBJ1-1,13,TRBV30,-,CAWSKQGNTEAFF
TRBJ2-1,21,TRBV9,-,CASSVDRLAGASRGSYNEQFF
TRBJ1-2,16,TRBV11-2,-,CASSLGAGLANYGYTF
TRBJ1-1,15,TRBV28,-,CASRSPGYGNTEAFF
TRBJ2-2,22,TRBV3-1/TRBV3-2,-,CASRQTSFLGLAGGPDTGELFF
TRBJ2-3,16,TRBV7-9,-,CASSPVRGLGIDTQYF
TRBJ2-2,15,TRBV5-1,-,CASSSGTSGTGELFF
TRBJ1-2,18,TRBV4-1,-,CASSQVGTGVTANYGYTF
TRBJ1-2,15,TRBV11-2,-,CASSLASGVAYGYTF
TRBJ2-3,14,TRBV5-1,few,CASSLRGGEDTQYF
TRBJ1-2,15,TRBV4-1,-,CASSQAQGPAYGYTF
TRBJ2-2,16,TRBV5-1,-,CASSSLAGEDTGELFF
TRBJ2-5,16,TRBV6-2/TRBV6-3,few,CASSSPSGGLLQTQYF
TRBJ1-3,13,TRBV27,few,CASSLGRGNTIYF
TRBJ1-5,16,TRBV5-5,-,CASSLEGGWSNQPQHF
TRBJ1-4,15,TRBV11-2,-,CASSWQGATNEKLFF
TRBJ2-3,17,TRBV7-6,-,CASSLSLSGGVTDTQYF